This entry lists 22 T cell receptor beta chains sequenced from one sample in a study of chemoradiotherapy in HPV16-positive cancers. Only in-frame clones appear in the TCRdb table, and some are missing; sequencing was by immunoSEQ multiplex PCR. The sample shows over 900 clones, about four fifths of them seen only once. Sequenced here: tumor tissue, sampled from a patient who underwent chemoradiotherapy. The receptor source for this set is a human donor with HPV-associated anogenital cancer.

V gene TRBV4-1 combines with J gene TRBJ2-5; TRBD1 aligns across 11 bases. The CDR3 consists of 17 residues. Germline V gene data show CDR1 as MGHRA and CDR2 as YSYEKL. J gave up 4 bases and V 0 bases, and 7 bases lay outside the gene matches. The CDR3 loop reads CASSQDLDRGRVETQYF. The CDR3 DNA reads as TGCGCCAGCAGCCAAGATCTGGACAGGGGGCGCGTAGAGACCCAGTACTTC.

The chain is built from TRBV6-1 and TRBJ2-3, with D perhaps matching TRBD1 or TRBD2 (5 bases each). The CDR3 has 14 residues. The germline V gene encodes CDR1 MNHNS and CDR2 SASEGT. Trimming removed 6 bases from V and 4 bases from J, with 14 bases in between. CDR3 DNA: TGTGCCAGCAGGACTACCATAGGGGCAGATACGCAGTATTTT. Translated: CASRTTIGADTQYF.

The V call is TRBV5-1, the J call TRBJ2-5; D is possibly TRBD1 or TRBD2 (5 bases each). This CDR3 has 15 residues. CDR1 is SGHRS and CDR2 is YFSETQ in the germline V gene. Deletions cut 0 bases from V and 0 bases from J, with 9 bases between. For the CDR3, the DNA is TGCGCCAGCAGCTTGGTTGGGACGTACCAAGAGACCCAGTACTTC. It encodes CASSLVGTYQETQYF.

This chain links TRBV5-6 with TRBJ2-7; D might be TRBD1 or TRBD2, each matching 5 bases. V was clipped by 0 bases and J by 1 base, with 14 bases between them. This CDR3 is built from 16 residues. The germline gives CDR1 SGHDT, CDR2 YYEEEE. For the CDR3, the DNA is TGTGCCAGCAGCTTGGGGGTGGGGGACCCTTCCTACGAGCAGTACTTC. As protein: CASSLGVGDPSYEQYF.

V and J are TRBV28 and TRBJ2-1, with TRBD1 identical over 7 bases. This CDR3 spans 14 amino acids. Germline values: CDR1 MDHEN, CDR2 SYDVKM. Trimming removed 6 bases from V and 4 bases from J; junction bases left unmatched: 6. The CDR3 reads CASSMGTDYNEQFF. The CDR3 nucleotides are TGTGCCAGCAGCATGGGGACAGATTACAATGAGCAGTTCTTC.

This clone was recorded a few times. This sequence joins TRBV7-6 and TRBJ1-6, with D maybe TRBD1 (6 bases). Trimming took off 2 bases at V and 8 bases at J, with 10 bases between the two ends. Per germline, CDR1 SGHVS and CDR2 FNYEAQ. The CDR3 is 14 amino acids. The CDR3 region has the DNA TGTGCCAGCAGCTTACAGGGGCCCCATTCACCCCTCCACTTT. Its protein product is CASSLQGPHSPLHF.

The chain employs TRBV2 and TRBJ2-1, with 14 bases fitting TRBD2. The V and J ends lost 4 bases and 6 bases, in that order; junction bases with no gene match: 5. CDR1 and CDR2 (germline): SNHLY, FYNNEI. This CDR3 is 16 amino acids long. DNA of the CDR3: TGTGCCAGCAGTGTACCGGGACTAGCGGGAGCCAATGAGCAGTTCTTC. Amino acids: CASSVPGLAGANEQFF.

This chain links TRBV20-1 with TRBJ2-7; D gene unclear. The V and J ends lost 4 bases and 2 bases respectively, with 0 bases between them. The germline CDR1 and CDR2 sequences are DFQATT and SNEGSKA (reference sequence). This CDR3 comprises 9 residues. The chain's CDR3 is CSATYEQYF. Here the CDR3 DNA reads TGCAGTGCTACCTACGAGCAGTACTTC.

V usage is TRBV5-5 and J usage is TRBJ2-2; 7 nucleotides line up with TRBD1. This CDR3 has 17 amino acids. The V gene's germline CDR1 is SGHKS and CDR2 YYEKEE (reference sequence). V was pared by 4 bases and J by 2 bases, with 11 bases of the junction left unmatched. This chain's CDR3 is CASSPRARQGNTGELFF. The DNA of the CDR3 is TGTGCCAGCAGCCCAAGAGCCCGACAGGGTAACACCGGGGAGCTGTTTTTT.

The chain couples TRBV7-3 to TRBJ2-3; 10 bases align to TRBD2. CDR3 length: 18 amino acids. Germline V gene data show CDR1 as SGHTA and CDR2 as FQGTGA. Trimming removed 4 bases from V and 4 bases from J; junction bases left unmatched: 14. The CDR3 nucleotides are TGTGCCAGCAGCTCCAACCCCCGAGCTAGCGGGAGAGCAGATACGCAGTATTTT. This codes for CASSSNPRASGRADTQYF.

This sequence joins TRBV6-4 and TRBJ2-6; D is undetermined. Germline lookup yields CDR1 MRHNA and CDR2 SNTAGT. The length of the CDR3 is 15 residues. V lost 0 bases, J lost 0 bases, and 3 bases lay in between. The CDR3 DNA reads TGTGCCAGCAGTGACTCACACTCTGGGGCCAACGTCCTGACTTTC. Its translation: CASSDSHSGANVLTF.

The chain combines TRBV6-5 with TRBJ1-5; TRBD1 matches 7 bases. This CDR3 is built from 15 residues. CDR1 MNHEY and CDR2 SVGAGI come from the germline V gene. Trimming cost V 6 bases and J 7 bases; bases outside gene matches: 12. The CDR3 DNA reads as TGTGCCAGCAGGAGACAGGGCGGGTTTGAACAGCCCCAGCATTTT. Amino acid sequence: CASRRQGGFEQPQHF.

This chain uses TRBV4-3 with TRBJ2-1; 8 nucleotides agree with TRBD2. The CDR3 covers 16 residues. Trimming took 0 bases from V and 9 from J; bases not matched to a gene: 10. Germline CDR1 reads LGHNA; CDR2 reads YSLEER. CDR3 amino acids: CASSQEPGLGSGEQFF. DNA of the CDR3: TGCGCCAGCAGCCAAGAGCCGGGACTAGGGTCGGGTGAGCAGTTCTTC.

The V call is TRBV7-2, the J call TRBJ1-3, with 9 bases aligning to TRBD1. Trimming at V came to 1 base and at J to 2 bases, leaving 0 bases not matched to a gene. CDR3 length: 15 amino acids. Looked up from germline, CDR1 is SGHTA and CDR2 is FQGNSA. This chain's CDR3 is CASSLGQGAGNTIYF. DNA for the CDR3: TGTGCCAGCAGCTTAGGACAGGGGGCTGGAAACACCATATATTTT.

J is TRBJ2-4 and V is TRBV5-8, with 9 bases aligning to TRBD2. J lost 0 bases, V lost 0 bases, and 1 base had no gene match. CDR3 length equals 16 residues. Germline loops: CDR1 SGHTS, CDR2 YDEGEE. The DNA of the CDR3 is TGTGCCAGCAGCTTGGGACTAGCGGTAGCCAAAAACATTCAGTACTTC. Amino acid sequence: CASSLGLAVAKNIQYF.

The chain has TRBV7-2 and TRBJ2-1; 10 bases map to TRBD1. This CDR3 has 16 residues. Trimming removed 6 bases from V and 7 bases from J; junction bases left unmatched: 12. The germline CDR1 and CDR2 sequences are SGHTA and FQGNSA. The CDR3 coding sequence is TGTGCCAGCAGACCTTCGACAGGGGGCTCAGCAAATGAGCAGTTCTTC. It yields the protein CASRPSTGGSANEQFF.

In this sample, this clone turned up once. This chain uses TRBV6-1 with TRBJ1-2; D not resolved. V dropped 6 bases and J dropped 2 bases, with 16 bases sitting between them. Germline CDR1 MNHNS, CDR2 SASEGT. CDR3 length: 15 residues. The CDR3 DNA follows: TGTGCCAGCAGGGACTCCGGGAATAGCAACTATGGCTACACCTTC. It translates to CASRDSGNSNYGYTF.

This clone has a handful of counts. The rearrangement links TRBV4-1 to TRBJ1-4; D uncertain. The germline CDR1 and CDR2 sequences are MGHRA and YSYEKL. Trimming removed 1 base at V and 8 bases at J, with 11 bases between. CDR3 length: 14 residues. CDR3 in DNA: TGCGCCAGCAGCCAAGTTGGGGTGAGGGAAAAACTGTTTTTT. It translates to CASSQVGVREKLFF.

This chain connects TRBV7-9 to TRBJ2-7, with 7 nucleotides matching TRBD2. Germline V CDR1 and CDR2: SEHNR, FQNEAQ (reference sequence). The trim removed 4 bases at V and 3 bases at J, leaving 12 bases unmatched. The CDR3 has 16 residues. The DNA of the CDR3 is TGTGCCAGCAGCTCCCCGGGACTACCGACCCACTACGAGCAGTACTTC. Its translation is CASSSPGLPTHYEQYF.

This clone has more than one count but fewer than ten. DNA of the CDR3: TGTGCCAGCAGTGAAAGACTAGCTGGGGAGCTGTTTTTT. Amino acid sequence: CASSERLAGELFF. This chain links TRBV2 with TRBJ2-2, with 7 bases aligning to TRBD2. With 2 bases clipped from V and 8 bases from J, the junction kept 2 bases outside the gene matches. CDR1 is SNHLY, CDR2 FYNNEI, per germline. The CDR3 extends over 13 amino acids.

V is TRBV9 and J is TRBJ1-1; D gene uncertain. Trimming took off 0 bases at V and 5 bases at J, with 14 bases between the two ends. The CDR3 is 15 residues long. Germline V gene sequence: CDR1 SGDLS, CDR2 YYNGEE. As DNA, the CDR3 is TGTGCCAGCAGCGTAGAAGGGAGGTTGGGAACTGAAGCTTTCTTT. It is translated as CASSVEGRLGTEAFF.

V and J are TRBV5-1 and TRBJ2-5; D may be TRBD1 (6 bases). Germline assignment: CDR1 SGHRS and CDR2 YFSETQ. The CDR3 runs 14 residues. The germline V and J ends were trimmed by 4 bases and 0 bases, with 10 bases remaining between them. CDR3 loop: CASSAQGHQETQYF. CDR3 coding DNA: TGCGCCAGCAGCGCGCAGGGGCACCAAGAGACCCAGTACTTC.